This T cell receptor beta chain was captured by sequencing in a study of blood T cells in healthy people across ages. Germline CDR1 MNHEY, CDR2 SMNVEV (reference sequence). V was cut by 4 bases and J by 7 bases, with 11 bases left in between. The CDR3 has 12 amino acids. The authors ran a second PCR of 7 to 11 cycles using a sample-barcoded 5' primer and a J-beta primer mix. TCRdb analysed the 5' RACE reads with MiXCR anew, one entry per CDR3 protein. The data show approximately 850,000 distinct CDR3 sequences, under 45% seen once. This clonotype was counted a few times. J is TRBJ2-7 and V is TRBV27; D is possibly TRBD2 (5 bases). The source of this sequence is a man in his 60s in good health. The sample was blood. Written as DNA, the CDR3 is TGTGCCAGCAGTTCCGCGGCGGGTGAGCAGTACTTC. The encoded protein is CASSSAAGEQYF.